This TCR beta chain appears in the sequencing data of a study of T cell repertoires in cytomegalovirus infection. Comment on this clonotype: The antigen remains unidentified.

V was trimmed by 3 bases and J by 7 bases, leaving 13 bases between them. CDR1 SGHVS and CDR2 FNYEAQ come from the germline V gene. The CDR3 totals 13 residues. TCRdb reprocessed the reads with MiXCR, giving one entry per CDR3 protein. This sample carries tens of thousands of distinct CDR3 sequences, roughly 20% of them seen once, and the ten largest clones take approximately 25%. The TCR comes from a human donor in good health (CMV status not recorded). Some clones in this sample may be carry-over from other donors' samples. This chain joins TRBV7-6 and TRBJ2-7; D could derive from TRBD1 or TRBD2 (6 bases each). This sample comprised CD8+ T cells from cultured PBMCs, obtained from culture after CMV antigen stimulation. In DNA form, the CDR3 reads TGTGCCAGCAGCTTCGACGGGGGCCTGGAGCAGTACTTC. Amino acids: CASSFDGGLEQYF.